A selection of T cell receptor beta chains follows, all from one sample in a study of neoadjuvant nivolumab and ipilimumab in lung cancer. Here immunoSEQ multiplex PCR was the method, and the copy in TCRdb shows in-frame clones only, minus some. The table shows approximately 30,000 clones, with approximately 90% occurring only once. This sample comprised peripheral blood, obtained after neoadjuvant nivolumab, alone or with ipilimumab, at or shortly before surgery. The receptors shown here come from an adult with non-small cell lung cancer. CDR3s include the opening cysteine and the closing phenylalanine or tryptophan. The D gene is left open where the match is weak. Not all rows give a size; the values are once, few, many and, for expanded clones, a class.

clone_size: NA
v_call: TRBV4-1
d_call: NA
j_call: TRBJ1-3
cdr3_aa: CASSQDRVGDTIYF
cdr3_nt: TGCGCCAGCAGCCAAGACAGGGTGGGAGACACCATATATTTT

clone_size: NA
v_call: TRBV5-1
d_call: NA
j_call: TRBJ2-5
cdr3_aa: CASSWERRGETQYF
cdr3_nt: TGCGCCAGCAGCTGGGAGCGGCGGGGTGAGACCCAGTACTTC

clone_size: NA
v_call: TRBV10-3
d_call: NA
j_call: TRBJ2-2
cdr3_aa: CAISGGANTGELFF
cdr3_nt: TGTGCCATCAGTGGTGGTGCGAACACCGGGGAGCTGTTTTTT

clone_size: NA
v_call: TRBV6-1
d_call: NA
j_call: TRBJ1-1
cdr3_aa: CASSDWGRVTEAFF
cdr3_nt: TGTGCCAGCAGTGATTGGGGTCGTGTCACTGAAGCTTTCTTT

clone_size: NA
v_call: TRBV7-9
d_call: TRBD2
j_call: TRBJ2-3
cdr3_aa: CASSPTAGGGGDTQYF
cdr3_nt: TGTGCCAGCAGCCCCACCGCGGGGGGGGGAGGGGATACGCAGTATTTT

clone_size: NA
v_call: TRBV7-2
d_call: NA
j_call: TRBJ2-1
cdr3_aa: CASSLGQNNEQFF
cdr3_nt: TGTGCCAGCAGCTTAGGACAGAACAATGAGCAGTTCTTC

clone_size: once
v_call: TRBV10-2
d_call: NA
j_call: TRBJ2-5
cdr3_aa: CASSDGQSWERTQYF
cdr3_nt: TGCGCCAGCAGTGACGGACAAAGTTGGGAGCGGACCCAGTACTTC

clone_size: NA
v_call: TRBV4-1
d_call: NA
j_call: TRBJ1-4
cdr3_aa: CASSPTSTPRGNEKLFF
cdr3_nt: TGCGCCAGCAGCCCAACCTCGACCCCACGGGGAAATGAAAAACTGTTTTTT

clone_size: NA
v_call: TRBV5-4
d_call: NA
j_call: TRBJ2-1
cdr3_aa: CASSKGGLSGNNEQFF
cdr3_nt: TGTGCCAGCAGTAAAGGGGGGCTGAGCGGGAACAATGAGCAGTTCTTC

clone_size: NA
v_call: TRBV7-7
d_call: NA
j_call: TRBJ1-5
cdr3_aa: CASRNTGKSNQPQHF
cdr3_nt: TGTGCCAGCAGGAATACCGGGAAGAGCAATCAGCCCCAGCATTTT

clone_size: NA
v_call: TRBV7-2
d_call: NA
j_call: TRBJ2-7
cdr3_aa: CASSLRGGTSTYEQYF
cdr3_nt: TGTGCCAGCAGCTTAAGGGGGGGCACAAGCACCTACGAGCAGTACTTC

clone_size: NA
v_call: TRBV7-2
d_call: NA
j_call: TRBJ1-1
cdr3_aa: CASSSYMNTEAFF
cdr3_nt: TGTGCCAGCTCCTCCTACATGAACACTGAAGCTTTCTTT

clone_size: NA
v_call: TRBV6-1
d_call: TRBD1
j_call: TRBJ2-3
cdr3_aa: CASMMDRGLGDTQYF
cdr3_nt: TGTGCCAGCATGATGGACAGGGGTTTAGGAGATACGCAGTATTTT

clone_size: NA
v_call: TRBV19
d_call: NA
j_call: TRBJ2-1
cdr3_aa: CASRAARGLYNEQFF
cdr3_nt: TGTGCCAGTCGAGCAGCTAGGGGCCTTTACAATGAGCAGTTCTTC

clone_size: NA
v_call: TRBV25-1
d_call: NA
j_call: TRBJ2-5
cdr3_aa: CASSELGTQYF
cdr3_nt: TGTGCCAGCAGTGAATTGGGGACCCAGTACTTC

clone_size: NA
v_call: TRBV10-1
d_call: TRBD2
j_call: TRBJ2-1
cdr3_aa: CASSDSSGGLYEQFF
cdr3_nt: TGCGCCAGCAGTGATTCTAGCGGGGGCCTTTATGAGCAGTTCTTC

clone_size: NA
v_call: TRBV7-2
d_call: NA
j_call: TRBJ1-4
cdr3_aa: CASSPGRKNEKLFF
cdr3_nt: TGTGCCAGCAGCCCCGGAAGGAAGAATGAAAAACTGTTTTTT

clone_size: NA
v_call: TRBV5-4
d_call: TRBD2
j_call: TRBJ2-1
cdr3_aa: CASRPGTSGGAGEQFF
cdr3_nt: TGTGCCAGCAGACCCGGGACTAGCGGGGGGGCTGGGGAGCAGTTCTTC

clone_size: NA
v_call: TRBV21-1
d_call: NA
j_call: TRBJ2-6
cdr3_aa: CASSKGRLSSGANVLTF
cdr3_nt: TGTGCCAGCAGCAAAGGAAGACTGAGCTCTGGGGCCAACGTCCTGACTTTC

clone_size: NA
v_call: TRBV11-2
d_call: NA
j_call: TRBJ1-2
cdr3_aa: CASSLGQLGGYTF
cdr3_nt: TGTGCCAGCAGCTTAGGACAGCTCGGGGGCTACACCTTC

clone_size: NA
v_call: TRBV7-2
d_call: NA
j_call: TRBJ1-4
cdr3_aa: CASSLARVANEKLFF
cdr3_nt: TGTGCCAGCAGCTTAGCACGAGTCGCTAATGAAAAACTGTTTTTT

clone_size: NA
v_call: TRBV29-1
d_call: TRBD1
j_call: TRBJ2-7
cdr3_aa: CSVELWTGTGYYEQYF
cdr3_nt: TGCAGCGTTGAACTATGGACCGGGACAGGTTACTACGAGCAGTACTTC

clone_size: NA
v_call: TRBV11-1
d_call: TRBD2
j_call: TRBJ2-7
cdr3_aa: CASSLGGGIEQYF
cdr3_nt: TGTGCCAGCAGCCTAGGCGGGGGGATCGAGCAGTACTTC

clone_size: NA
v_call: TRBV10-2
d_call: NA
j_call: TRBJ1-4
cdr3_aa: CASSESGGRVDEKLFF
cdr3_nt: TGCGCCAGCAGTGAGTCCGGGGGAAGGGTAGATGAAAAACTGTTTTTT

clone_size: NA
v_call: TRBV9
d_call: TRBD2
j_call: TRBJ2-1
cdr3_aa: CASGTSGARYNEQFF
cdr3_nt: TGTGCCTCCGGGACTAGCGGGGCCCGGTACAATGAGCAGTTCTTC

clone_size: NA
v_call: TRBV18
d_call: TRBD2
j_call: TRBJ2-3
cdr3_aa: CASSPRASGGADTQYF
cdr3_nt: TGTGCCAGCTCACCACGTGCTAGCGGGGGCGCAGATACGCAGTATTTT

clone_size: NA
v_call: TRBV29-1
d_call: TRBD2
j_call: TRBJ2-5
cdr3_aa: CSVWGLAGGQETQYF
cdr3_nt: TGCAGCGTTTGGGGACTAGCGGGGGGACAAGAGACCCAGTACTTC

clone_size: NA
v_call: TRBV6-1
d_call: NA
j_call: TRBJ1-5
cdr3_aa: CASSVSGRGNQPQHF
cdr3_nt: TGTGCCAGCAGTGTATCAGGTCGCGGCAATCAGCCCCAGCATTTT

clone_size: NA
v_call: TRBV6-1
d_call: NA
j_call: TRBJ1-4
cdr3_aa: CASSDWTGINEKLFF
cdr3_nt: TGTGCCAGCAGTGACTGGACGGGAATTAATGAAAAACTGTTTTTT

clone_size: once
v_call: TRBV18
d_call: NA
j_call: TRBJ1-2
cdr3_aa: CASSRSGGWDGYTF
cdr3_nt: TGTGCCAGCTCACGAAGTGGGGGCTGGGATGGCTACACCTTC

clone_size: NA
v_call: TRBV25-1
d_call: NA
j_call: TRBJ2-3
cdr3_aa: CASRTTGGADTQYF
cdr3_nt: TGTGCCAGCAGGACTACAGGGGGGGCAGATACGCAGTATTTT

clone_size: NA
v_call: TRBV27
d_call: TRBD1
j_call: TRBJ1-1
cdr3_aa: CASSQQGMNTEAFF
cdr3_nt: TGTGCCAGCAGTCAACAGGGGATGAACACTGAAGCTTTCTTT

clone_size: NA
v_call: TRBV19
d_call: NA
j_call: TRBJ2-7
cdr3_aa: CASSIGGGQTSYEQYF
cdr3_nt: TGTGCCAGTAGTATTGGAGGGGGGCAGACTTCCTACGAGCAGTACTTC

clone_size: NA
v_call: TRBV5-1
d_call: NA
j_call: TRBJ1-2
cdr3_aa: CASISGYTF
cdr3_nt: TGCGCCAGCATCAGTGGCTACACCTTC

clone_size: NA
v_call: TRBV9
d_call: NA
j_call: TRBJ2-3
cdr3_aa: CASSDSSDTQYF
cdr3_nt: TGTGCCAGCAGCGACAGCTCAGATACGCAGTATTTT

clone_size: NA
v_call: TRBV10-3
d_call: NA
j_call: TRBJ2-7
cdr3_aa: CAIRADWWAGGNSYEQYF
cdr3_nt: TGTGCCATCAGGGCCGATTGGTGGGCTGGGGGCAACTCCTACGAGCAGTACTTC

clone_size: once
v_call: TRBV2
d_call: NA
j_call: TRBJ1-1
cdr3_aa: CATTSEGRTEAFF
cdr3_nt: TGTGCCACCACAAGTGAGGGGCGCACTGAAGCTTTCTTT

clone_size: NA
v_call: TRBV7-3
d_call: NA
j_call: TRBJ2-2
cdr3_aa: CASSLSWLTGELFF
cdr3_nt: TGTGCCAGCAGCTTATCCTGGTTGACCGGGGAGCTGTTTTTT

clone_size: NA
v_call: TRBV18
d_call: TRBD1
j_call: TRBJ2-5
cdr3_aa: CASSQDRNTQETQYF
cdr3_nt: TGTGCCAGCTCACAGGACAGGAATACCCAAGAGACCCAGTACTTC

clone_size: NA
v_call: TRBV7-2
d_call: NA
j_call: TRBJ1-6
cdr3_aa: CASSFVDRNNSPLHF
cdr3_nt: TGTGCCAGCAGCTTTGTAGACAGAAATAATTCACCCCTCCACTTT